Listed here is a single TCR beta chain. Its recognized antigen is unknown. Per-base qualities were not stored, and no clone one base away is much larger. The junction shows trimming of 4 bases on V and 0 bases on J, plus 6 bases between the germline ends. Measured from the cysteine to the phenylalanine, the CDR3 is 13 residues long. Kept here is only the CDR3 DNA, which spans 39 bases and is read in frame from base 1. Sequences LGHNA (CDR1) and YSLEER (CDR2) are obtained from the germline V gene. Whole blood was collected in K2EDTA tubes by collaborating institutions according to the institutions' own protocols. For TCRbeta analysis, collaborator samples were shipped as frozen whole blood, as isolated PBMCs, or as DNA extracted from either sample type. The data originate from a study of blood T cell repertoires in COVID-19 (dated by TCRdb to between 2020 and 2021). The study in broad terms: The collaborator samples originated in the United States, Italy and Spain and spanned the acute and convalescent phases of COVID-19. Deeply sampled blood TCRbeta repertoires from subjects exposed to, actively infected with, or recovered from COVID-19 were included in the dataset. HLA class I and class II types, where available, came from metadata supplied by the sample provider rather than from assay-based typing. The sample metadata nearly always contained a de-identified subject ID, COVID-19 status, age in years and sex. The samples were drawn from the first 160 participants of the ongoing ImmuneRACE study and from about 1,200 subjects provided by 6 global collaborators. The repertoires were released in a freely available public database intended as a resource for research on the immune response to SARS-CoV-2. The prospective study material was composed of cDNA or gDNA derived from T cells, B-cell-depleted T cells, or PBMCs.

Results the study describes overall, beyond this receptor: The quantity of clinical and demographic metadata differed by source and by participant and was supplied without curation.

The immunoSEQ Assay, a bias-controlled multiplex PCR, was used to amplify TCRbeta CDR3 regions from genomic DNA. From the authors' description of their analysis: Within the assay, amplification of reference gene primers was used to estimate how many nucleated cells each sample contained. To quantify the absolute abundance of each unique TCRbeta CDR3 rearrangement, sequence reads were collapsed and filtered. Productive Simpson clonality was computed per sample as the square root of Simpson's diversity index over productive rearrangements. Imported from immuneACCESS, the table was reduced by TCRdb to in-frame sequences with V and J called. These copies leave out some clones; in studies compared against another copy, an unresolved V gene accounts for under half, and the cause of the remainder is not known. That table furnishes V, J and clone size, whereas the DNA furnished D and trimming. The sample contains over 150,000 clones, roughly 83% of them found a single time. 2.9% of the sample lies in the top ten.

The receptor was isolated from a woman aged 55-69 years with acute or convalescent COVID-19. The source material was peripheral blood. This chain joins TRBV4-3 to TRBJ1-1; the D region possibly corresponds to TRBD1 (6 bases align). The DNA is TGCGCCAGCAGCCGGACAGTGAACACTGAAGCTTTCTTT. Its protein is CASSRTVNTEAFF.